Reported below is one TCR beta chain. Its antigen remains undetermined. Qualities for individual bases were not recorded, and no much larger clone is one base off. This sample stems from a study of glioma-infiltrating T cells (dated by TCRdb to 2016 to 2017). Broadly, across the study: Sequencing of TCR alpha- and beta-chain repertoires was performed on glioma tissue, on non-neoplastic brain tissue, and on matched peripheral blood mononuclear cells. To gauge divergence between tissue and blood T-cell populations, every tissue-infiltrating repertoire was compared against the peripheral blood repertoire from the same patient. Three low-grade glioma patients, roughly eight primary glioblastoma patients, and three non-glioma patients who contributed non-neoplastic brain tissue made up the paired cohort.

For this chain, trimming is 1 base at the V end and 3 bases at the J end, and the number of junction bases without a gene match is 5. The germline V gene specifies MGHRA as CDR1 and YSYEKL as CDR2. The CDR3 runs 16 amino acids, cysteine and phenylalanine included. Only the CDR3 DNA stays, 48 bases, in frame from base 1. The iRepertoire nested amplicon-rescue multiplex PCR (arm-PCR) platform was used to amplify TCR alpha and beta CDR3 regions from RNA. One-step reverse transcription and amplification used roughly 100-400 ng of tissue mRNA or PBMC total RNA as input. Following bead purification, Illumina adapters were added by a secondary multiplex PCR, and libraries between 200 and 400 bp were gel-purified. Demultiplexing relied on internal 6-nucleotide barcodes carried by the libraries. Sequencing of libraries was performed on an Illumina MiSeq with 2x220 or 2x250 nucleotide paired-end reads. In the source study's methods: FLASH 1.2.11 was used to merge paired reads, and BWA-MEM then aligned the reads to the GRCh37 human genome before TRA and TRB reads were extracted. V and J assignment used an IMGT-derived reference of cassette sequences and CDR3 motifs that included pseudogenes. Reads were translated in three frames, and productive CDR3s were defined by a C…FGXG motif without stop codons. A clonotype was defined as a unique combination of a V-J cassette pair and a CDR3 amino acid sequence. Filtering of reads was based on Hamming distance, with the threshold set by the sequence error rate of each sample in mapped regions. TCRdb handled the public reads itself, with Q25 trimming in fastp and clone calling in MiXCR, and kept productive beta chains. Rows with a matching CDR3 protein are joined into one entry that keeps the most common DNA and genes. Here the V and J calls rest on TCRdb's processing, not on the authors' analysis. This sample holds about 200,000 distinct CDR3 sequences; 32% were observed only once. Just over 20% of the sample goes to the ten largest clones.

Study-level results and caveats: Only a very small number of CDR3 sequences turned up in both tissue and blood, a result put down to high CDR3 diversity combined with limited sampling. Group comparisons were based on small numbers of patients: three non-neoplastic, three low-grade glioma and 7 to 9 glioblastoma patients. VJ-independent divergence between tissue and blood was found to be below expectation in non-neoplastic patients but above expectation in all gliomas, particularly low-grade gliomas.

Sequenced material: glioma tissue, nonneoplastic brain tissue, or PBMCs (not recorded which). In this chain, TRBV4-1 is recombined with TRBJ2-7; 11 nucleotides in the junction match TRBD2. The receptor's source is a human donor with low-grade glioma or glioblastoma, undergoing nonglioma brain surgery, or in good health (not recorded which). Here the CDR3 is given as CASSQGTSGRVYEQYF. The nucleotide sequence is TGCGCCAGCAGCCAAGGGACTAGCGGGCGGGTCTACGAGCAGTACTTC.